Following are 3 T cell receptor beta chains from one sample sequenced in a study of human T cells and chemical hapten exposure. Described time point: patch test 1, 2 weeks after DPC sensitization. Regarding treatment: therapeutic diphenylcyclopropenone sensitization with weekly scalp DPC. TCRdb recomputed calls from the RACE reads with MiXCR, one row per CDR3 protein. The sample records 95,000 to 100,000 distinct CDR3 sequences, around 12% being singletons. The source material was whole blood, sampled in connection with sensitization to the hapten diphenylcyclopropenone (DPC). The origin of the receptors is a woman in her thirties or forties with alopecia areata. Some clones in this sample may be carry-over from other donors' samples.

This clonotype was picked up one time. Given the absence of the conserved phenylalanine or tryptophan at the CDR3 end, a read error is likely. The chain links TRBV29-1 to TRBJ2-1, with D perhaps matching TRBD1 (6 bases). Germline V CDR1 and CDR2: SQVTM, ANQGSEA. The CDR3 spans 14 residues. V gave up 5 bases and J gave up 3 bases, with 14 bases separating them. This CDR3 is CSVPSYRDYNEQFS. The CDR3 region has the DNA TGCAGCGTTCCATCCTACAGGGACTACAATGAGCAGTTCTCC.

This clonotype appeared a few times. V gene TRBV9 combines with J gene TRBJ2-3; D is unresolved. Trimming left V 4 bases short and J 1 base short, with 13 bases between. Germline CDR1 and CDR2: SGDLS and YYNGEE. This CDR3 region has 15 residues. The CDR3 sequence is CASSRTESGTDTQYF. The CDR3, as DNA: TGTGCCAGCAGCCGGACGGAGAGTGGCACAGATACGCAGTATTTT.

The rearrangement links TRBV6-5 to TRBJ2-3; no clear D. Between the trimmed V and J ends, which lost 7 bases and 1 base, there was a span of 9 bases. CDR3 length: 13 residues. In germline, CDR1 is MNHEY, CDR2 SVGAGI. The CDR3 region is CASIPDGTDTQYF. DNA of the CDR3: TGTGCCAGCATCCCGGACGGCACAGATACGCAGTATTTT.